This T cell receptor beta chain derives from a study of cytomegalovirus exposure and HLA in healthy donors. Study-level results: The authors enumerated under 200 TCR beta chains as linked to cytomegalovirus. The dataset shows that most TCR sequences were rare, while some public TCRs occurred in many donors. The TCR clusters that emerged in the first cohort tended, a later analysis found, to co-occur in the 120 or so validation repertoires.

Profiled with immunoSEQ multiplex PCR; TCRdb holds only in-frame clones, not every one. The table has about 160,000 clones, about 90% seen once. As to this clone: No antigen is known for it. Only one base separates this from a far larger clonotype, so it likely reflects a read error.

CDR3 size: 12 residues. CDR1 is MGHDK and CDR2 is SYGVNS in the germline V gene. Trimming cost V 3 bases and J 3 bases, with 6 bases left between them. The donors were part of the validation cohort of roughly 110 subjects. That cohort was separate from the first cohort, which comprised about 670 subjects. The sequenced sample was PBMCs. The source of this sequence is a woman between 25 and 40 years old in good health and CMV-seronegative. The chain recombines TRBV25-1 with TRBJ2-7; D is uncertain. The CDR3 protein is CASSEDGYEQYF. The CDR3 nucleotides are TGTGCCAGCAGTGAGGACGGCTACGAGCAGTACTTC.